One and the same sample provided the 17 T cell receptor beta chains below, sequenced in a study of identical twins. A single record per CDR3 protein comes from TCRdb applying MiXCR to the 5' RACE reads. The table includes 1.5 million to 2 million distinct CDR3 sequences, less than 35% detected once. The sample was cord blood. The receptors come from a newborn girl in good health.

The chain links TRBV25-1 to TRBJ2-3; 10 bases fit TRBD2. The CDR3 consists of 16 residues. Germline-derived CDR1 and CDR2 are MGHDK and SYGVNS. Germline trimming cut 3 bases from V and 3 bases from J; bases unmatched to any gene: 6. This CDR3 reads CASSDPLAGRTDTQYF. The CDR3, as DNA: TGTGCCAGCAGTGACCCACTAGCGGGAAGGACAGATACGCAGTATTTT.

This clonotype was seen a handful of times. The chain links TRBV21-1 to TRBJ2-6; the D call TRBD2 from the table was never checked on the DNA. TRBV21-1 is annotated as a pseudogene. The CDR3 totals 23 residues. CDR3 coding DNA: TGTGCCAGCAGCAAAGTGACAGTCTCACACCCGGGGACTAGCGGCTCTGGGGCCAACGTCCTGACTTTC. Protein: CASSKVTVSHPGTSGSGANVLTF.

This clonotype has just a few counts. The V gene is TRBV6-1, the J gene TRBJ1-5; D is uncertain. Germline V gene sequence: CDR1 MNHNS, CDR2 SASEGT. This CDR3 is 13 amino acids long. V was clipped by 10 bases and J by 4 bases, with 14 bases between them. The DNA for the CDR3 is TGTGCCATTGGGCCGAGGCCTAATCAGCCCCAGCATTTT. Its protein is CAIGPRPNQPQHF.

With respect to this clonotype: Relative to the germline gene, one junction end is altered; a read error may explain this. This chain links TRBV3-1 with TRBJ2-3; 11 bases map to TRBD2. The CDR3 is 15 residues long. Germline CDR1 and CDR2: LGHDT and YNNKEL (reference sequence). The CDR3 here is CAGSLSGRATDTQYF. Here the CDR3 DNA reads TGTGCCGGCAGCCTTAGCGGGAGGGCCACAGATACGCAGTATTTT.

This clonotype was seen more than once but under ten times. The genes are TRBV7-9 and TRBJ1-2; D unclear. V lost 1 base to trimming and J lost 5 bases, with 11 bases between them. The CDR3 is 14 amino acids. Germline V lookup: CDR1 SEHNR, CDR2 FQNEAQ (reference sequence). The chain's CDR3 is CASSLELPGYGYTF. The CDR3 bases are TGTGCCAGCAGCTTAGAACTACCGGGGTATGGCTACACCTTC.

This clonotype was counted many times. The chain uses TRBV24-1 and TRBJ2-3; no reliable D call. Trimming stripped 5 bases from V and 4 bases from J, with 9 bases between. The CDR3 has 13 amino acids. Germline V gene data show CDR1 as KGHDR and CDR2 as SFDVKD. CDR3 nucleotides: TGTGCCACCAGTGCCCCACAAGCAGATACGCAGTATTTT. It is translated as CATSAPQADTQYF.

This chain uses TRBV11-2 with TRBJ2-7; D gene ambiguous. The J call could be wrong; TRBJ2-5 is a better fit for the DNA end. CDR3 length: 15 residues. The germline V gene encodes CDR1 SGHAT and CDR2 FQNNGV. The CDR3 spells CASSLGFSTQETQYF. CDR3 sequence (DNA): TGTGCCAGCAGCTTAGGGTTTAGCACACAAGAGACCCAGTACTTC.

The chain has TRBV20-1 and TRBJ1-2; D uncertain. The CDR3 runs to 12 residues. Trimming took off 4 bases at V and 4 bases at J, with 10 bases between the two ends. Germline V lookup: CDR1 DFQATT, CDR2 SNEGSKA (reference sequence). The CDR3 loop is CSAKDRSYGYTF. Written as DNA, the CDR3 is TGCAGTGCTAAGGACCGCAGCTATGGCTACACCTTC.

The count of this clonotype is one. This chain uses TRBV11-2 with TRBJ1-1; D not resolved. From germline, CDR1 is SGHAT and CDR2 FQNNGV. V lost 0 bases and J 4 bases, leaving 21 bases between the germline ends. This CDR3 has 18 residues. The CDR3, as DNA: TGTGCCAGCAGCTTAGATTTATGGCAGGCCGCGAGGTTCACTGAAGCTTTCTTT. It yields the protein CASSLDLWQAARFTEAFF.

This clonotype was observed a handful of times. The chain recombines TRBV6-5 with TRBJ2-7; perhaps TRBD1 as D (5 bases). V dropped 6 bases and J dropped 9 bases, with 21 bases sitting between them. Germline V CDR1 and CDR2: MNHEY, SVGAGI. The CDR3 covers 14 residues. CDR3 sequence: CASSVHPSQGRQYF. The CDR3 DNA reads TGTGCCAGCAGCGTACACCCATCCCAGGGTAGGCAGTACTTC.

The chain links TRBV3-1 to TRBJ2-3; 11 nucleotides agree with TRBD2. The length of the CDR3 is 16 residues. V was pared by 4 bases and J by 1 base, with 4 bases of the junction left unmatched. The germline V gene encodes CDR1 LGHDT and CDR2 YNNKEL (reference sequence). The CDR3 loop is CASSPVAGGRTDTQYF. The CDR3 DNA reads as TGTGCCAGCAGCCCTGTAGCGGGGGGGCGCACAGATACGCAGTATTTT.

The V and J genes are TRBV7-9 and TRBJ1-2, with 7 bases matching TRBD1. CDR3 size: 18 residues. From germline, CDR1 is SEHNR and CDR2 FQNEAQ (reference sequence). V lost 5 bases to trimming and J lost 0 bases; unmatched junction nucleotides: 15. The CDR3 spells CASSAQGTGVGANYGYTF. The CDR3 region has the DNA TGTGCCAGCAGCGCCCAGGGAACAGGGGTGGGAGCTAACTATGGCTACACCTTC. Supplemented by reference TRBV7-9 and TRBJ1-2, the full variable domain reads DTGVSQNPRHKITKRGQNVTFRCDPISEHNRLYWYRQTLGQGPEFLTYFQNEAQLEKSRLLSDRFSAERPKGSFSTLEIQRTEQGDSAMYLCASSAQGTGVGANYGYTFGSGTRLTVV.

For this clonotype: One junction end disagrees with the germline gene, perhaps due to a read error. The CDR3 is CASTPFPENYGYIF. For the CDR3, the DNA is TGTGCCAGCACCCCTTTCCCGGAGAACTATGGCTACATCTTC. The V call is TRBV12-3 or TRBV12-4, the J call TRBJ1-2; D gene unclear. The CDR3 covers 14 residues.

This clonotype was found a few times. The V gene is TRBV20-1, the J gene TRBJ2-3; 11 nucleotides align to TRBD2. V shed 4 bases and J 7 bases; nucleotides not matched to a gene: 7. The CDR3 sequence is 14 residues long. Germline CDR1 and CDR2: DFQATT and SNEGSKA (reference sequence). The CDR3 protein is CSAISGRARHTQYF. The CDR3 DNA reads TGCAGTGCTATTAGCGGGAGGGCCAGGCATACGCAGTATTTT.

This clonotype occurred many times. The chain recombines TRBV6-2 or TRBV6-3 with TRBJ2-5; maybe TRBD2 (6 bases). The tail of the sequence fits TRBJ2-7 better, so the J call may be wrong. Per germline, CDR1 MNHEY and CDR2 SVGEGT. This CDR3 has 15 residues. The CDR3 region has the DNA TGTGCCAGCAGTCTGGACTACCCCTTTGGGATCGAGCAGTACTTC. This sequence encodes CASSLDYPFGIEQYF.

The CDR3 bases are TGTGCCAGCAGCTTAGTCAGGGCCCGGCGTGAAGCTTTCTTT. As protein: CASSLVRARREAFF. The chain uses TRBV11-1 and TRBJ1-1; tentatively, D is TRBD1 (5 bases). The germline V and J ends were trimmed by 1 base and 7 bases, with 13 bases remaining between them. Germline CDR1 reads SGHAT; CDR2 reads FQDESV (reference sequence). The CDR3 runs to 14 residues. Supplemented by reference TRBV11-1 and TRBJ1-1, the full variable domain reads EAEVAQSPRYKITEKSQAVAFWCDPISGHATLYWYRQILGQGPELLVQFQDESVVDDSQLPKDRFSAERLKGVDSTLKIQPAELGDSAMYLCASSLVRARREAFFGQGTRLTVV.

V and J are TRBV12-3 or TRBV12-4 and TRBJ2-1; 11 bases are a match to TRBD2. The V and J ends lost 5 bases and 7 bases, in that order; junction bases with no gene match: 10. The CDR3 is 16 residues long. CDR3 in DNA: TGTGCCAGCAGTCTCGGTCTAGCGGGAGGTGGGAATGAGCAGTTCTTC. Residues: CASSLGLAGGGNEQFF.